The 28 T cell receptor beta chains given below trace back to one sample, sequenced in a study of T cell repertoires in cytomegalovirus infection. Antigens for these TCRs are unknown. TCRdb reanalysed the reads using MiXCR and keeps one entry per CDR3 protein. The profile covers around 900,000 distinct CDR3 sequences, with around 32% appearing a single time and over 13% taken by the ten largest. The specimen was cultured CD8+ T cells from PBMCs, collected from culture after CMV antigen stimulation. The receptors originated from a human donor in good health (CMV status not recorded). Some clones in this sample may be carry-over from other donors' samples.

The rearrangement uses TRBV12-3 or TRBV12-4 and TRBJ2-1, with D possibly being TRBD1 (5 bases). V was clipped by 2 bases and J by 2 bases, with 10 bases between them. The CDR3 is 15 amino acids. The CDR3 protein is CASSLIRGAYNEQFF. As DNA, the CDR3 is TGTGCCAGCAGTTTAATAAGGGGCGCCTACAATGAGCAGTTCTTC.

The rearrangement uses TRBV6-2 or TRBV6-3 and TRBJ2-1, with 9 bases aligning to TRBD2. The germline gives CDR1 MNHEY, CDR2 SVGEGT. The CDR3 contains 17 residues. The V and J ends lost 0 bases and 1 base, in that order; junction bases with no gene match: 4. As DNA, the CDR3 is TGTGCCAGCAGTTACTCCCCGCGGGGGGGGTCCTACAATGAGCAGTTCTTC. Its translation: CASSYSPRGGSYNEQFF.

The chain employs TRBV7-9 and TRBJ1-1; D unclear. The CDR3 contains 15 residues. The V and J ends lost 5 bases and 1 base respectively, with 14 bases between them. Germline V lookup: CDR1 SEHNR, CDR2 FQNEAQ (reference sequence). CDR3 region: CASSPLRGQNTEAFF. CDR3 coding DNA: TGTGCCAGCAGCCCCCTTCGGGGTCAGAACACTGAAGCTTTCTTT.

The chain couples TRBV9 to TRBJ2-6; D gene ambiguous. The CDR3 runs to 15 residues. CDR1 is SGDLS and CDR2 is YYNGEE in the germline V gene. Trimming took off 0 bases at V and 2 bases at J, with 6 bases between the two ends. DNA of the CDR3: TGTGCCAGCAGCGTAGTAGGGACTGGGGCCAACGTCCTGACTTTC. Translated, it gives CASSVVGTGANVLTF.

This clonotype has only a few counts. The chain combines TRBV2 with TRBJ2-2, with 9 bases lining up with TRBD1. CDR3 length: 15 residues. Trimming took 10 bases from V and 4 from J; bases not matched to a gene: 10. Per the germline V gene, CDR1 is SNHLY and CDR2 is FYNNEI. The CDR3 region is CAIAKQDRGTGELFF. CDR3 DNA sequence: TGTGCCATCGCAAAGCAGGACAGGGGCACCGGGGAGCTGTTTTTT.

In its sample, this clonotype was seen a few times. V and J are TRBV7-2 and TRBJ2-1, with 13 bases aligning to TRBD2. This CDR3 has 14 amino acids. Unmatched junction bases numbered 2, after V lost 7 bases and J lost 5 bases. Germline CDR1 SGHTA, CDR2 FQGNSA. The CDR3 is CASTLAGGHNEQFF. DNA of the CDR3: TGTGCCAGCACACTAGCGGGGGGGCACAATGAGCAGTTCTTC.

The V and J genes are TRBV7-9 and TRBJ2-2, with a weak D call TRBD1 (5 bases). Germline V gene lookup returns CDR1 SEHNR and CDR2 FQNEAQ (reference sequence). Trimming took 5 bases from V and 9 from J, leaving 10 bases between them. The CDR3 sequence is 12 residues long. CDR3: CASSAPDRELFF. In DNA form, the CDR3 reads TGTGCCAGCAGCGCCCCGGACAGGGAGCTGTTTTTT.

This clonotype was seen once. As DNA, the CDR3 is TGTGCCAGCAGCTCCGGACACGATGGCTACACCTTC. This sequence encodes CASSSGHDGYTF. The V gene is TRBV7-3, the J gene TRBJ1-2, with a weak D call TRBD1 (5 bases). Trimming removed 4 bases from V and 6 bases from J, with 9 bases in between. Germline V gives CDR1 SGHTA, CDR2 FQGTGA. This CDR3 has 12 residues.

This clonotype has just a few counts. CDR3 DNA: TGTGCCAGCAGTTTATACGGACAGAGGACCTTTGTCGCCTACGAGCAGTACTTC. Translation gives CASSLYGQRTFVAYEQYF. V is TRBV27 and J is TRBJ2-7, with TRBD1 as a possible D gene (6 bases). Between the trimmed V and J ends, which lost 1 base and 2 bases, there was a span of 21 bases. Germline V gene sequence: CDR1 MNHEY, CDR2 SMNVEV (reference sequence). The CDR3 runs to 18 residues.

The chain carries TRBV18 and TRBJ2-3; 8 nucleotides agree with TRBD1. Germline values: CDR1 KGHSH, CDR2 LQKENI. With 2 bases clipped from V and 2 bases from J, the junction kept 12 bases outside the gene matches. The CDR3 runs 18 residues. The CDR3 coding sequence is TGTGCCAGCTCACCAGCGGGCCGGGACAGGATTCTCACAGATACGCAGTATTTT. Residues: CASSPAGRDRILTDTQYF.

V usage is TRBV6-5 and J usage is TRBJ1-1; a possible D gene is TRBD1 (5 bases). The CDR3 has 15 residues. CDR1 and CDR2 from the germline V gene are MNHEY and SVGAGI. Trimming removed 4 bases at V and 4 bases at J, with 16 bases between. The CDR3 region is CASSSPGLGSTEAFF. CDR3 in DNA: TGTGCCAGCAGTTCCCCGGGACTTGGGAGCACTGAAGCTTTCTTT.

The rearrangement uses TRBV15 and TRBJ2-3, with D hard to call. Per germline, CDR1 LNHNV and CDR2 YYDKDF (reference sequence). CDR3 length equals 13 residues. With 1 base removed from V and 4 bases from J, the gap between germline ends came to 6 bases. The CDR3 is CATSRVPPDTQYF. The CDR3 DNA sequence: TGTGCCACCAGCAGAGTCCCCCCAGATACGCAGTATTTT.

There are a few counts of this clonotype. The chain has TRBV6-1 and TRBJ2-7; D uncertain. The CDR3 covers 13 residues. With 7 bases removed from V and 2 bases from J, the gap between germline ends came to 12 bases. CDR1 is MNHNS and CDR2 is SASEGT in the germline V gene. CDR3 protein: CASNPGLAYEQYF. CDR3 coding DNA: TGTGCCAGCAATCCAGGCCTAGCCTACGAGCAGTACTTC.

This clonotype came up many times. The V gene is TRBV7-8, the J gene TRBJ2-5; D is possibly TRBD2 (5 bases). The ends were cut back, 5 bases at V and 10 bases at J, with 23 bases in the middle. Germline CDR1 and CDR2: SGHVS and FQNEAQ. There are 15 residues in the CDR3. The CDR3 loop is CASSQETGARVVQYF. CDR3 coding DNA: TGTGCCAGCAGCCAGGAGACGGGCGCGCGGGTTGTCCAGTACTTC.

This clonotype appeared a few times. The chain uses TRBV4-1 and TRBJ1-1; tentative D call: TRBD1 (5 bases). This CDR3 region has 16 residues. V was trimmed by 1 base and J by 0 bases, leaving 12 bases between them. Germline assignment: CDR1 MGHRA and CDR2 YSYEKL. The CDR3 DNA follows: TGCGCCAGCAGCCAAGCAAAGGGGCTGATGAACACTGAAGCTTTCTTT. Translation: CASSQAKGLMNTEAFF.

The chain employs TRBV10-3 and TRBJ2-1; a weak D match, TRBD2 (5 bases). Between the trimmed V and J ends, which lost 8 bases and 3 bases, there was a span of 20 bases. The CDR3 has 16 amino acids. CDR1 ENHRY and CDR2 SYGVKD come from the germline V gene. The CDR3 spells CAIRVGGRVSYNEQFF. CDR3 in DNA: TGTGCCATCCGGGTTGGTGGGCGGGTTAGCTACAATGAGCAGTTCTTC.

The sample holds a few counts of this clonotype. The V and J genes are TRBV7-8 and TRBJ2-1; TRBD1 agrees at 9 bases. CDR1 is SGHVS, CDR2 FQNEAQ, per germline. The CDR3 has 16 residues. The V segment lost 0 bases and the J segment 7 bases; nucleotides outside the gene matches: 7. The CDR3 DNA is TGTGCCAGCAGCTTAGCCGAACAGGGGGCTGGGAATGAGCAGTTCTTC. This codes for CASSLAEQGAGNEQFF. Drawing the rest from reference TRBV7-8 and TRBJ2-1, the complete variable domain is GAGVSQSPRYKVAKRGQDVALRCDPISGHVSLFWYQQALGQGPEFLTYFQNEAQLDKSGLPSDRFFAERPEGSVSTLKIQRTQQEDSAVYLCASSLAEQGAGNEQFFGPGTRLTVL.

The chain links TRBV6-1 to TRBJ2-3, with TRBD2 identical over 9 bases. From germline, CDR1 is MNHNS and CDR2 SASEGT. With V trimmed by 1 base and J by 14 bases, 16 bases remained unmatched. CDR3 length equals 16 residues. For the CDR3, the DNA is TGTGCCAGCAGTGAAGGGACTAGCGCGGGATTTACGCAGTGGTATTTT. Encoded protein: CASSEGTSAGFTQWYF.

The V gene is TRBV6-5, the J gene TRBJ2-3; no firm D call. Deletions cut 5 bases from V and 6 bases from J, with 18 bases between. The CDR3 contains 15 residues. Germline loops: CDR1 MNHEY, CDR2 SVGAGI. CDR3 bases: TGTGCCAGCAGTATTTCCCCTCAAGGTCAGGATACGCAGTATTTT. Translation: CASSISPQGQDTQYF.

The chain joins TRBV28 to TRBJ2-6; the match to TRBD2 covers 8 bases. V lost 8 bases, J lost 1 base, and 10 bases stayed unmatched. Germline V lookup: CDR1 MDHEN, CDR2 SYDVKM. The CDR3 runs 17 residues. Written as DNA, the CDR3 is TGTGCCAGCGATGCCGGGGGGGGTTGGTCTGGGGCCAACGTCCTGACTTTC. Translating gives CASDAGGGWSGANVLTF.

The V and J genes are TRBV19 and TRBJ2-5; TRBD2 matches 10 bases. Germline CDR1 LNHDA, CDR2 SQIVND (reference sequence). J lost 4 bases, V lost 7 bases, and 3 bases had no gene match. The CDR3 totals 13 residues. The CDR3 reads CASKLAGGETQYF. The DNA for the CDR3 is TGTGCCAGTAAATTAGCGGGAGGAGAGACCCAGTACTTC.

This clonotype was recorded at least ten times. V and J are TRBV7-6 and TRBJ2-5, with 8 bases identical to TRBD1. After removal of 0 bases from V and 4 bases from J, the junction contained 7 bases not matched to a gene. The CDR3 runs 16 residues. Germline CDR1 is SGHVS and CDR2 is FNYEAQ. CDR3 nucleotides: TGTGCCAGCAGCTTAGCGGGGCAGGGGGCAGGAGAGACCCAGTACTTC. Encoded protein: CASSLAGQGAGETQYF.

The chain combines TRBV7-9 with TRBJ1-1, with TRBD1 identical over 8 bases. Germline assignment: CDR1 SEHNR and CDR2 FQNEAQ (reference sequence). The CDR3 has 17 amino acids. J lost 7 bases, V lost 5 bases, and 18 bases had no gene match. The CDR3 bases are TGTGCCAGCAGCCCTGGTCCCCCGACTCGACAGGGGTTTGAAGCTTTCTTT. Protein: CASSPGPPTRQGFEAFF.

This clonotype was counted only a few times. The chain combines TRBV6-5 with TRBJ1-2, with 7 positions matching TRBD1. CDR1 MNHEY and CDR2 SVGAGI come from the germline V gene. The CDR3 extends over 14 amino acids. Germline trimming cut 2 bases from V and 13 bases from J; bases unmatched to any gene: 13. CDR3 amino acids: CASSYDGGQDGSTF. The CDR3 region has the DNA TGTGCCAGCAGTTACGACGGAGGACAGGATGGTTCCACCTTC.

V usage is TRBV19 and J usage is TRBJ1-6; weak D call: TRBD1 (6 bases). Germline CDR1 and CDR2: LNHDA and SQIVND (reference sequence). The CDR3 is made up of 15 amino acids. Trimming shortened V by 3 bases and J by 7 bases, and 13 bases separated the two germline ends. CDR3 in DNA: TGTGCCAGTAGTATTTGGCGGCAGGGGAATTCACCCCTCCACTTT. It is translated as CASSIWRQGNSPLHF.

Only a few counts were recorded for this clonotype. The chain recombines TRBV27 with TRBJ1-5, with D perhaps TRBD1 (5 bases). Germline V lookup: CDR1 MNHEY, CDR2 SMNVEV (reference sequence). V was pared by 0 bases and J by 6 bases, with 12 bases between. This CDR3 is 15 amino acids long. CDR3 amino acids: CASSLSARGSQPQHF. The CDR3 DNA reads TGTGCCAGCAGTTTATCAGCGAGGGGTAGTCAGCCCCAGCATTTT.

This clonotype was seen more than once but under ten times. This rearrangement joins TRBV14 to TRBJ2-1, with 10 bases that match TRBD2. In germline, CDR1 is SGHDN, CDR2 FVKESK. V shed 7 bases, J shed 2 bases, and the junction held 5 bases outside the gene matches. The CDR3 runs 15 residues. DNA of the CDR3: TGTGCCAGCAATCCAGCGGGGGGGCCCTACAATGAGCAGTTCTTC. Amino acid sequence: CASNPAGGPYNEQFF.

The chain has TRBV6-5 and TRBJ1-1; TRBD1 matches 10 bases. The germline CDR1 and CDR2 sequences are MNHEY and SVGAGI. The CDR3 consists of 16 residues. V gave up 2 bases and J gave up 4 bases; unmatched junction bases: 7. This CDR3 reads CASSYPRQGASTEAFF. The CDR3 DNA is TGTGCCAGCAGTTACCCAAGACAGGGGGCGAGCACTGAAGCTTTCTTT.